The 13 T cell receptor beta chains listed next were all sequenced from one sample in a study of shared clonotypes between healthy human individuals. The assay was immunoSEQ multiplex PCR, and TCRdb's table has in-frame clones only and misses some. Seen here are some 510,000 clones, 60% to 85% observed once, and the top ten hold over 10%. The sample comprised PBMCs. The receptors here all came from a woman between 35 and 50 years old in good health. Some clones in this sample may be carry-over from other donors' samples.

This rearrangement joins TRBV5-4 to TRBJ1-1, with unresolved D. The germline V gene encodes CDR1 SGHNT and CDR2 YYREEE (reference sequence). Trimming took 4 bases from V and 3 from J, leaving 16 bases between them. The CDR3 is 15 residues long. For the CDR3, the DNA is TGTGCCAGCAGCCCCCGCGTCACGGGCGACACTGAAGCTTTCTTT. This codes for CASSPRVTGDTEAFF.

The CDR3 DNA sequence: TGTGCCAGCAGTTTATACGGGGCCCCCCAGTTCTTC. As protein: CASSLYGAPQFF. V is TRBV27 and J is TRBJ2-1, with D perhaps given as TRBD1 or TRBD2 (5 bases each). The ends were cut back, 1 base at V and 13 bases at J, with 11 bases in the middle. Germline V gene lookup returns CDR1 MNHEY and CDR2 SMNVEV (reference sequence). CDR3 size: 12 residues.

The gene calls are TRBV10-3 and TRBJ2-1, with 14 bases aligning to TRBD2. With V trimmed by 0 bases and J by 6 bases, 4 bases remained unmatched. The CDR3 spans 17 residues. Germline lookup yields CDR1 ENHRY and CDR2 SYGVKD. CDR3 amino acids: CAISESGLAGAFNEQFF. Here the CDR3 DNA reads TGTGCCATCAGTGAGTCGGGACTAGCGGGAGCCTTCAATGAGCAGTTCTTC.

The table lists this clone with a count of one. This chain joins TRBV29-1 and TRBJ2-5; a possible D gene is TRBD2 (6 bases). The DNA end lines up better with TRBJ2-7; the J call may be wrong. This CDR3 comprises 16 residues. Germline V gene data show CDR1 as SQVTM and CDR2 as ANQGSEA. CDR3 protein: CSVEDIYAGPAYEQYF. The CDR3 DNA sequence: TGCAGCGTTGAAGATATTTACGCGGGGCCAGCCTACGAGCAGTACTTC.

The rearrangement joins TRBV28 to TRBJ2-5, with D possibly TRBD2 on 5 matching bases. The CDR3 length is 14 residues. From germline, CDR1 is MDHEN and CDR2 SYDVKM. Between the trimmed V and J ends, which lost 2 bases and 6 bases, there was a span of 13 bases. The DNA of the CDR3 is TGTGCCAGCAGTTTAGCTCTAGCCAAGCAGACCCAGTACTTC. Translated: CASSLALAKQTQYF.

Many counts were recorded for this clone. The chain combines TRBV11-2 with TRBJ1-1, with D possibly being TRBD1 (6 bases). Germline V gene sequence: CDR1 SGHAT, CDR2 FQNNGV. The CDR3 is 12 residues long. Trimming removed 5 bases at V and 8 bases at J, with 12 bases between. As DNA, the CDR3 is TGTGCCAGCAGCCTTTTTGGGGGCGAAGCTTTCTTT. The encoded protein is CASSLFGGEAFF. Supplemented by reference TRBV11-2 and TRBJ1-1, the full variable domain reads EAGVAQSPRYKIIEKRQSVAFWCNPISGHATLYWYQQILGQGPKLLIQFQNNGVVDDSQLPKDRFSAERLKGVDSTLKIQPAKLEDSAVYLCASSLFGGEAFFGQGTRLTVV.

The chain links TRBV7-2 to TRBJ1-4; D is ambiguous. This CDR3 comprises 16 residues. The V gene lost 5 bases and the J gene lost 4 bases, with 17 bases spanning the gap. Germline V gene data show CDR1 as SGHTA and CDR2 as FQGNSA. CDR3 amino acids: CASSPRAVGINEKLFF. DNA for the CDR3: TGTGCCAGCAGCCCCCGCGCCGTCGGGATTAATGAAAAACTGTTTTTT.

This clone showed up just once. This rearrangement joins TRBV10-2 to TRBJ1-1; D not resolved. CDR3 size: 14 residues. Trimming removed 4 bases at V and 8 bases at J, with 17 bases between. CDR1 WSHSY and CDR2 SAAADI come from the germline V gene. The CDR3 bases are TGCGCCAGCAGTGTTTTTATAGGTCAGAGGGAAGCTTTCTTT. This sequence encodes CASSVFIGQREAFF.

This clone was detected once. The J gene is TRBJ2-1, the V gene TRBV30; D is possibly TRBD1 or TRBD2 (5 bases each). Germline-derived CDR1 and CDR2 are GTSNPN and SVGIG (reference sequence). Trimming pared 2 bases from V and 4 bases from J, leaving 9 bases between. The CDR3 is made up of 13 amino acids. The CDR3 DNA reads as TGTGCCTGGAGTAGGGACCGATACAATGAGCAGTTCTTC. Amino acids: CAWSRDRYNEQFF.

This clone was seen a few times. The chain is built from TRBV5-4 and TRBJ2-5, with 7 nucleotides matching TRBD2. Trimming cost V 0 bases and J 4 bases; bases outside gene matches: 6. From germline, CDR1 is SGHNT and CDR2 YYREEE (reference sequence). The CDR3 runs to 15 residues. The CDR3 sequence: CASSLGGSKAETQYF. The CDR3 DNA follows: TGTGCCAGCAGCTTGGGCGGGAGTAAGGCAGAGACCCAGTACTTC. The whole variable domain, remainder taken from reference TRBV5-4 and TRBJ2-5, is ETGVTQSPTHLIKTRGQQVTLRCSSQSGHNTVSWYQQALGQGPQFIFQYYREEENGRGNFPPRFSGLQFPNYSSELNVNALELDDSALYLCASSLGGSKAETQYFGPGTRLLVL.

The J gene is TRBJ2-1, the V gene TRBV2; D may correspond to TRBD1 or TRBD2 (5 bases each). The ends were cut back, 8 bases at V and 5 bases at J, with 13 bases in the middle. This CDR3 spans 13 amino acids. CDR1 is SNHLY, CDR2 FYNNEI, per germline. CDR3 sequence: CASRPGANNEQFF. The CDR3 DNA reads TGTGCCAGCCGACCCGGGGCCAACAATGAGCAGTTCTTC.

In DNA, the CDR3 is TGTGCCAGCAGTTACTTAGGACAGGGAGATCCATCTGAAGCTTTCTTT. It translates to CASSYLGQGDPSEAFF. The chain is built from TRBV6-5 and TRBJ1-1; 8 bases align to TRBD1. The CDR3 length is 16 residues. CDR1 MNHEY and CDR2 SVGAGI come from the germline V gene. After removal of 1 base from V and 6 bases from J, the junction contained 10 bases not matched to a gene.

In its sample, this clone was seen a few times. V usage is TRBV6-1 and J usage is TRBJ2-5; D gene ambiguous. From germline, CDR1 is MNHNS and CDR2 SASEGT. V dropped 3 bases and J dropped 2 bases, with 7 bases sitting between them. The CDR3 runs 13 residues. The DNA of the CDR3 is TGTGCCAGCAGTGATGGTTGGCAAGAGACCCAGTACTTC. As protein: CASSDGWQETQYF.